The TCR beta chain under discussion was sequenced for a study of T-cell reconstitution after alpha-beta-depleted transplantation in children. During its preparation, the TCRbeta library received unique molecular identifiers. TCRdb processed the PCR reads anew with MiXCR; each CDR3 protein has one entry. This sample yields about 110,000 distinct CDR3 sequences, of which 10% to 13% are seen a single time; less than 40% belongs to the top ten. In this sample, this clonotype turned up a few times. Its cognate antigen is unknown. General study findings and limits: A year post-transplant, T-cell counts and diversity derived mostly from newly produced T cells. Several hundred expanded graft clones reportedly gave rise to the alpha-beta T cells present about two months after transplant.

The CDR3 has 16 residues. V lost 7 bases and J 0 bases, leaving 16 bases between the germline ends. Germline CDR1 reads LNHDA; CDR2 reads SQIVND (reference sequence). The sequence was obtained from a boy younger than 10 with acute lymphoblastic leukemia, due to receive a stem cell transplant. The sequencing here drew on PBMCs, taken before TCRalphabeta/CD19-depleted stem cell transplant. The rearrangement uses TRBV19 and TRBJ2-4; a weak D match, TRBD2 (6 bases). Written as DNA, the CDR3 is TGTGCCAGTACCCTGATTGGAGGGCTAGCCAAAAACATTCAGTACTTC. Translation gives CASTLIGGLAKNIQYF.